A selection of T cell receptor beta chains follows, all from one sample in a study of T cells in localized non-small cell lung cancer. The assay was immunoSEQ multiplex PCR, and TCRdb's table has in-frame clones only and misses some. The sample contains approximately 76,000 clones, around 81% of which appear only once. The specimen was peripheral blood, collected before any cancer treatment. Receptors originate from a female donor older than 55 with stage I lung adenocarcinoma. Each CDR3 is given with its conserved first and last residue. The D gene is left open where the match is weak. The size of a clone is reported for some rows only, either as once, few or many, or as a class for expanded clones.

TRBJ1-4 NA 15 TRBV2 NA CASSGAQRREEKLFF TGTGCCAGCAGTGGGGCACAAAGACGCGAAGAAAAACTGTTTTTT
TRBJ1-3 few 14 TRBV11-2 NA CASSLDYSGNTIYF TGTGCCAGCAGCTTAGACTACTCTGGAAACACCATATATTTT
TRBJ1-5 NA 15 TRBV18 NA CASSHGATSNQPQHF TGTGCCAGCTCCCATGGGGCAACTAGCAATCAGCCCCAGCATTTT
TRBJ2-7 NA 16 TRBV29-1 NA CSVEGLFGTDSYEQYF TGCAGCGTTGAAGGCCTCTTCGGGACCGACTCCTACGAGCAGTACTTC
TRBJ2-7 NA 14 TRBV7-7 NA CASSPDRNSYEQYF TGTGCCAGCAGTCCCGACAGGAACTCCTACGAGCAGTACTTC
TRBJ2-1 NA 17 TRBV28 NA CASSLLSGPGSNNEQFF TGTGCCAGCAGTTTGTTATCGGGGCCTGGGAGCAACAATGAGCAGTTCTTC
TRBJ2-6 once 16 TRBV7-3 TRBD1 CASSPTRGHGANVLTF TGTGCCAGCAGCCCGACCAGGGGGCATGGGGCCAACGTCCTGACTTTC
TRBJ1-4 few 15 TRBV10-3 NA CAISESGQDNEKLFF TGTGCCATCAGTGAGTCCGGCCAGGATAATGAAAAACTGTTTTTT
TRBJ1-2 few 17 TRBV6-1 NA CASSEDRGQSILYGYTF TGTGCCAGCAGTGAAGATAGAGGCCAGAGTATCCTTTATGGCTACACCTTC
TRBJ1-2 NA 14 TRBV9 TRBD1 CASSALTGEYGYTF TGTGCCAGCAGCGCGCTTACAGGGGAGTATGGCTACACCTTC
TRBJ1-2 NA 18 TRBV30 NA CAWSVRPPRDLGGYGYTF TGTGCCTGGAGTGTACGTCCCCCCCGGGACCTTGGGGGCTATGGCTACACCTTC
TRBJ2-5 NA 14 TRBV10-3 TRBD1 CAISARGPGETQYF TGTGCCATCAGTGCAAGGGGGCCCGGGGAGACCCAGTACTTC
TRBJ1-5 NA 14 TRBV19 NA CASSIVAAGQPQHF TGTGCCAGTAGTATAGTAGCTGCGGGGCAGCCCCAGCATTTT
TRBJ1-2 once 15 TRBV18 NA CASSPSRTNSLYYTF TGTGCCAGCTCGCCCAGCCGGACAAATAGTCTGTACTACACCTTC
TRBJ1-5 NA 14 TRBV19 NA CASRISGINQPQHF TGTGCCAGTAGAATATCGGGTATTAATCAGCCCCAGCATTTT
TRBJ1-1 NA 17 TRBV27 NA CASILPGAGEGDTEAFF TGTGCCAGCATTCTCCCCGGGGCAGGGGAAGGGGACACTGAAGCTTTCTTT
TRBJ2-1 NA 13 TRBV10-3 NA CAISEWLYNEQFF TGTGCCATCAGTGAGTGGCTATACAATGAGCAGTTCTTC